In its sample, the clone carrying this TCR beta chain was seen once. The CDR3 length is 12 residues. This sample stems from a study of blood T cell repertoires in COVID-19. As originally analysed: Amplifying reference gene primers gave estimates of nucleated cell counts. Profiled with immunoSEQ multiplex PCR; TCRdb holds only in-frame clones, not every one. The V and J calls and clone size were taken over from that table, and D and trimming were inferred from the DNA. The sample lists hundreds of thousands of clones, roughly 84% occurring once. The sequenced sample consisted of peripheral blood. The chain links TRBV21-1 to TRBJ1-5. TRBV21-1 is listed as a pseudogene. The receptor was derived from a middle-aged man with acute or convalescent COVID-19. The CDR3 DNA is TGTGCCAGCAGGGGGGGGGATCAGCCCCAGCATTTT. Protein: CASRGGDQPQHF.